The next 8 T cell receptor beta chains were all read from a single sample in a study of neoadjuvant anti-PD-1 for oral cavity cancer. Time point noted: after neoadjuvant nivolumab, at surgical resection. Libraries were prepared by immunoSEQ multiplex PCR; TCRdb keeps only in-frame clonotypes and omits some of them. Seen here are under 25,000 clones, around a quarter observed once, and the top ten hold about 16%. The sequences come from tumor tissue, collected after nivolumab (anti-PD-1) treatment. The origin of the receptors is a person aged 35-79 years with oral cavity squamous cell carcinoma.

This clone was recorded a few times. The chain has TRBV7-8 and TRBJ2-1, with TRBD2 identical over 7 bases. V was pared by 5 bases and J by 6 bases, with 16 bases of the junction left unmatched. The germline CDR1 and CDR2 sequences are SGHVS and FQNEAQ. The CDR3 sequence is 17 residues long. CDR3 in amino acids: CASSHNIWTRSSNEQFF. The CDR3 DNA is TGTGCCAGCAGCCACAACATCTGGACTAGGAGCTCCAATGAGCAGTTCTTC.

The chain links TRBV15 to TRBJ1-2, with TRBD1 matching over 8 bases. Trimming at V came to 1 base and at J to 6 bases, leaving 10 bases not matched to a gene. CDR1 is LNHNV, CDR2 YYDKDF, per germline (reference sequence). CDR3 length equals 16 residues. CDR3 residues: CATSRGDGRGRDGYTF. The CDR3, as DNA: TGTGCCACCAGCAGAGGGGATGGCAGGGGGCGCGATGGCTACACCTTC.

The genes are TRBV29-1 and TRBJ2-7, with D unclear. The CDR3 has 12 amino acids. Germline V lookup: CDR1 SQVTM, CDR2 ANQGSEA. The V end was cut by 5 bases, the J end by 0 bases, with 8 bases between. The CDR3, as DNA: TGCAGCGTTACCGGGCCCTCCTACGAGCAGTACTTC. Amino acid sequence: CSVTGPSYEQYF.

Written as DNA, the CDR3 is TGTGCCAGCAGGACAGGGGATGTCTATGGCTACACCTTC. It specifies CASRTGDVYGYTF. The rearrangement uses TRBV28 and TRBJ1-2; TRBD1 agrees at 8 bases. The CDR3 length is 13 residues. V trimming: 6 bases; J trimming: 4 bases; junction bases outside the gene matches: 4. Germline assignment: CDR1 MDHEN and CDR2 SYDVKM.

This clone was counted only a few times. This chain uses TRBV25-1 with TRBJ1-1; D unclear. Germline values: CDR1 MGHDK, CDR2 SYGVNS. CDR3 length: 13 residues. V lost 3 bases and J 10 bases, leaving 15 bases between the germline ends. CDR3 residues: CASSDRGGGAAFF. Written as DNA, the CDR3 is TGTGCCAGCAGTGACCGCGGAGGAGGTGCAGCTTTCTTT.

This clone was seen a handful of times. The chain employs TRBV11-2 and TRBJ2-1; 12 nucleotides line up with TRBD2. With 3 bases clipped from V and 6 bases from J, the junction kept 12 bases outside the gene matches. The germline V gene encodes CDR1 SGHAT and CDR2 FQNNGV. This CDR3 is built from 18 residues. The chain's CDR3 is CASSLGLSSGRVGNEQFF. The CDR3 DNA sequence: TGTGCCAGCAGCTTGGGGTTGTCTAGCGGGAGGGTGGGCAATGAGCAGTTCTTC.

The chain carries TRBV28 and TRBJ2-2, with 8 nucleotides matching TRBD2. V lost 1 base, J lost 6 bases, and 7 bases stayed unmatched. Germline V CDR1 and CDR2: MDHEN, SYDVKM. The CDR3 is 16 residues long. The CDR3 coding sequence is TGTGCCAGCAGTTTATTCCCGGGAGGGCCCTCCGGGGAGCTGTTTTTT. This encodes CASSLFPGGPSGELFF.

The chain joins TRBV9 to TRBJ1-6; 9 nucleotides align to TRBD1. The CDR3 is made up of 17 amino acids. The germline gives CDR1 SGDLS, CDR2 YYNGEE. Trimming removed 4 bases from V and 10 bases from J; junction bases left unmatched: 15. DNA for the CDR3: TGTGCCAGCAGCCCGGGGAGCGGACAGGGGACGAGGTCACCCCTCCACTTT. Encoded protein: CASSPGSGQGTRSPLHF.